Here is one T cell receptor (beta chain) with its context. The antigen remains unidentified. The data stem from a study of cytomegalovirus exposure and HLA in healthy donors. Study-wide findings and caveats: Cytomegalovirus association was assigned to under 200 TCR beta chains. In vitro assays verified that three CMV-associated chains recognized CMV antigens specifically.

Donors came from a validation cohort of 90 to 150 subjects, distinct from the first 666-subject cohort. Assay: immunoSEQ multiplex PCR; the TCRdb copy retains only in-frame clones and omits some. The sample lists 80,000 to 100,000 clones, about 90% occurring once. The CDR3 runs to 16 residues. Germline values: CDR1 LGHNA, CDR2 YNFKEQ. The trim removed 1 base at V and 10 bases at J, leaving 11 bases unmatched. Sequences were obtained from PBMCs. The chain couples TRBV4-2 to TRBJ2-1; TRBD2 agrees at 9 bases. The receptor was isolated from a man aged 18 to 30 in good health and CMV-seropositive. The CDR3 spells CASSQGSAGGPQEQFF. The CDR3 bases are TGTGCCAGCAGCCAAGGTTCGGCGGGGGGGCCGCAGGAGCAGTTCTTC.